This TCR beta chain originates from a study of blood T cell repertoires in COVID-19. For the study at large: Both acute and convalescent COVID-19 samples were obtained from the United States, Italy and Spain. PBMCs, B-cell-depleted T cells, or T cells were the source of the cDNA or gDNA that made up the material.

Study members were between about 18 and 100 years old and lived in 20 to 25 US regions. Cohort allocation depended upon clinical history that participants reported. Generated by immunoSEQ multiplex PCR, the TCRdb table keeps only in-frame clones and is missing some. The table includes about 380,000 clones, more than 75% detected once. The germline CDR1 and CDR2 sequences are SGHTA and FQGTGA. CDR3 length equals 12 residues. Between the trimmed V and J ends, which lost 5 bases and 5 bases, there was a span of 7 bases. The source of this sequence is a woman aged 18-29 years who had recovered from COVID-19. This chain links TRBV7-3 with TRBJ1-3, with no clear D. The sequenced material came from PBMCs or T cells enriched from blood (not recorded which). CDR3 DNA sequence: TGTGCCAGCAGCCCAACTCGAAACACCATATATTTT. It is translated as CASSPTRNTIYF.